This record looks at one T cell receptor beta chain sequence and its context. This sample is part of a study of blood T cell repertoires in COVID-19. Recovered participants had two consecutive negative NP/OP PCR tests, healthcare professional clearance, or symptom resolution. The CDR3 extends over 13 amino acids. V was trimmed by 7 bases and J by 0 bases, leaving 9 bases between them. The V gene's germline CDR1 is MNHEY and CDR2 SMNVEV (reference sequence). Source study methods: Amplified reference gene primers provided the basis for estimating nucleated cell counts. The data were produced by immunoSEQ multiplex PCR, yet TCRdb's version contains in-frame clones alone and is incomplete. The V and J calls and clone size were taken over from that table, and D and trimming were inferred from the DNA. Counted here are over 400,000 clones, approximately 91% occurring once; the ten biggest clones make up 6.5% to 8.5%.

This receptor was identified in a woman in her sixties who had recovered from COVID-19. The J gene is TRBJ1-2, the V gene TRBV27, with unresolved D. Material: PBMCs or T cells enriched from blood (not recorded which). CDR3 sequence reads: CASMRSPNYGYTF. As DNA, the CDR3 is TGTGCCAGCATGCGAAGCCCTAACTATGGCTACACCTTC.